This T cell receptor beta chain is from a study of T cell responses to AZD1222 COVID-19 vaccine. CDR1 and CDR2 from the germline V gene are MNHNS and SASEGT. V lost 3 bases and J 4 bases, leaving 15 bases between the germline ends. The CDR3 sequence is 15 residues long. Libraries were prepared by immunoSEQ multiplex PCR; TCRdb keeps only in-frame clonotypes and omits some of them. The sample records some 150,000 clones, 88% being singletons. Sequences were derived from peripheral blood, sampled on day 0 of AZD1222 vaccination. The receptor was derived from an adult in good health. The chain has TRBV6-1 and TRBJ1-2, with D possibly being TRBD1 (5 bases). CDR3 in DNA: TGTGCCAGCAGTGAGCAGGCAGGGTTTGGCTATGGCTACACCTTC. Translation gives CASSEQAGFGYGYTF.